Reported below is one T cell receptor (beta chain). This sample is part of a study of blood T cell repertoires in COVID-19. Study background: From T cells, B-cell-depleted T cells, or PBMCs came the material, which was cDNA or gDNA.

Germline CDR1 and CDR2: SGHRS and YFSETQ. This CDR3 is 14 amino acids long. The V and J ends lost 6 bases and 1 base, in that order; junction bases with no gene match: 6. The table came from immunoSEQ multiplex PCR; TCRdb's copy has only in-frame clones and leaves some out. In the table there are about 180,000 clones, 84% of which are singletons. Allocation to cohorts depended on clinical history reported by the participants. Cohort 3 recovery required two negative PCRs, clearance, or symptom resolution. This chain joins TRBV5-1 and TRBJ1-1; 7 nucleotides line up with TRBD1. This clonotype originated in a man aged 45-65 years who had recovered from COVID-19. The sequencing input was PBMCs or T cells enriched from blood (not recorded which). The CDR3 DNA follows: TGCGCCAGCAAGACGGGGACAGCGAACACTGAAGCTTTCTTT. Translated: CASKTGTANTEAFF.